This TCR beta chain was captured by sequencing in a study of patients and donors after allogeneic stem cell transplantation. TCRdb called the RT-PCR reads again in MiXCR, with one record for every CDR3 protein. Here the sample spans 410,000 or so distinct CDR3 sequences, 16% being singletons. V was clipped by 2 bases and J by 5 bases, with 12 bases between them. CDR1 is MGHDK and CDR2 is SYGVNS in the germline V gene. CDR3 length equals 14 residues. The chain recombines TRBV25-1 with TRBJ2-5, with unresolved D. The sequence was obtained from a human donor who was either an allogeneic HSCT recipient or a stem cell or donor lymphocyte infusion donor (not recorded which). It is not recorded whose cells these are; they may come from a transplant donor. The sequenced material came from blood, either unsorted or a sorted T cell fraction (not recorded which). The CDR3: CASSERGRRETQYF. For the CDR3, the DNA is TGTGCCAGCAGTGAACGTGGGCGTAGGGAGACCCAGTACTTC.